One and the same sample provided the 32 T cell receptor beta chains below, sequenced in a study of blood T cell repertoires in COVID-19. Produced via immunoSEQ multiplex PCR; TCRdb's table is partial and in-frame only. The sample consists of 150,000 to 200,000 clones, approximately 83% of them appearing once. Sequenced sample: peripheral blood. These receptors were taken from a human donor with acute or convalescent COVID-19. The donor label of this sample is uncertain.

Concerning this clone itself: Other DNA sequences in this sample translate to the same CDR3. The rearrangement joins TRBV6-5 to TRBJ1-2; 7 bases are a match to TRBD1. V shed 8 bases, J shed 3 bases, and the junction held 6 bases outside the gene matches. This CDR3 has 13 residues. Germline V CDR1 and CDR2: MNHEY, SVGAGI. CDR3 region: CASRTGVDYGYTF. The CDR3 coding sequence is TGTGCCAGCCGGACAGGAGTAGACTATGGCTACACCTTC.

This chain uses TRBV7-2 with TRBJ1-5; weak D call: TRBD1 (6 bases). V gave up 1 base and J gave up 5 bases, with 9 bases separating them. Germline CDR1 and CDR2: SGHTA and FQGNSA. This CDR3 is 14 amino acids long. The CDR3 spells CASSLGRGDQPQHF. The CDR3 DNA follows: TGTGCCAGCAGCTTAGGCAGGGGAGATCAGCCCCAGCATTTT.

This CDR3 reads CASSLGTGYRDTEAFF. The CDR3 DNA reads TGTGCCAGTAGTCTCGGGACAGGGTATCGGGACACTGAAGCTTTCTTT. J is TRBJ1-1 and V is TRBV19; 9 bases map to TRBD1. The CDR3 sequence is 16 residues long. V shed 5 bases and J 3 bases; nucleotides not matched to a gene: 10. Germline V lookup: CDR1 LNHDA, CDR2 SQIVND (reference sequence). Combining the CDR3 with reference TRBV19 and TRBJ1-1 gives the whole variable domain DGGITQSPKYLFRKEGQNVTLSCEQNLNHDAMYWYRQDPGQGLRLIYYSQIVNDFQKGDIAEGYSVSREKKESFPLTVTSAQKNPTAFYLCASSLGTGYRDTEAFFGQGTRLTVV.

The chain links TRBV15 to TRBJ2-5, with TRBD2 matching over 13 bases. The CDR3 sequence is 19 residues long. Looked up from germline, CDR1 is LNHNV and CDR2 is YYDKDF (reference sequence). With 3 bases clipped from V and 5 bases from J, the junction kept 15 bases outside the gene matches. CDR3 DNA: TGTGCCACCAGCAGGACAGGGGATAGGACTAGCGGGAGTAGGGAGACCCAGTACTTC. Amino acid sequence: CATSRTGDRTSGSRETQYF.

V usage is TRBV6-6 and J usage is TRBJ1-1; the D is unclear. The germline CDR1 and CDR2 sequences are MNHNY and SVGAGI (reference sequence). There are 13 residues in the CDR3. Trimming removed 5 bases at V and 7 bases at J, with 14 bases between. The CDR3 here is CASSPSGGREAFF. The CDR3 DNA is TGTGCCAGCAGTCCAAGTGGTGGGCGTGAAGCTTTCTTT.

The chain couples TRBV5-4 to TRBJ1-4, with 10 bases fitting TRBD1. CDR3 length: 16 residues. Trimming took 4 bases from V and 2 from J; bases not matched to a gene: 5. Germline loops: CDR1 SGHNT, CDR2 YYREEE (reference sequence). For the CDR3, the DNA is TGTGCCAGCAGCACCTGGACAGGGGGGACTAATGAAAAACTGTTTTTT. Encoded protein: CASSTWTGGTNEKLFF.

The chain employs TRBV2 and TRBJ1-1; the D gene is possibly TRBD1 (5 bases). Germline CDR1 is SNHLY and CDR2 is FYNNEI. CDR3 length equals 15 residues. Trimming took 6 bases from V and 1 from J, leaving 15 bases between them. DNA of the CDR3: TGTGCCAGCAGGCGGGGGGATCAGGGGAACACTGAAGCTTTCTTT. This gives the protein CASRRGDQGNTEAFF.

CDR3: CASSPTSRNRRTEAFF. The CDR3 region has the DNA TGTGCCAGCAGCCCAACCTCCCGAAATAGGCGGACTGAAGCTTTCTTT. The chain links TRBV14 to TRBJ1-1; D remains ambiguous. Trimming took 4 bases from V and 5 from J, leaving 20 bases between them. CDR3 size: 16 residues. From germline, CDR1 is SGHDN and CDR2 FVKESK. Supplemented by reference TRBV14 and TRBJ1-1, the full variable domain reads EAGVTQFPSHSVIEKGQTVTLRCDPISGHDNLYWYRRVMGKEIKFLLHFVKESKQDESGMPNNRFLAERTGGTYSTLKVQPAELEDSGVYFCASSPTSRNRRTEAFFGQGTRLTVV.

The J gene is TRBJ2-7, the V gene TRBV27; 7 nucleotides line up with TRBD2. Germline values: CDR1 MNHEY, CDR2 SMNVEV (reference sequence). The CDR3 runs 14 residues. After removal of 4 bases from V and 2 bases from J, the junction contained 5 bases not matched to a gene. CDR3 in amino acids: CASSYIAGTYEQYF. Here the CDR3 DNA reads TGTGCCAGCAGTTATATAGCGGGCACCTACGAGCAGTACTTC.

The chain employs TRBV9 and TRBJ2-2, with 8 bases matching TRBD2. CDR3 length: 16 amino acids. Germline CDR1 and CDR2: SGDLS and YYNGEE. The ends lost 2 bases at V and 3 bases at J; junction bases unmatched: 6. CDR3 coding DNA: TGTGCCAGCAGCGTCGCAGCGGGAGTGCACACCGGGGAGCTGTTTTTT. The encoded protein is CASSVAAGVHTGELFF.

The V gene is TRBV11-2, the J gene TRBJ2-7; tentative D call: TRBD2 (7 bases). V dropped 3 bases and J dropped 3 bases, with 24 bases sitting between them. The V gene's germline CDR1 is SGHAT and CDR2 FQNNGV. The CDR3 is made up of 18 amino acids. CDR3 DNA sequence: TGTGCCAGCAGCTTGGCAGGGGATACGAGCGGGACTGTCTACGAGCAGTACTTC. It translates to CASSLAGDTSGTVYEQYF.

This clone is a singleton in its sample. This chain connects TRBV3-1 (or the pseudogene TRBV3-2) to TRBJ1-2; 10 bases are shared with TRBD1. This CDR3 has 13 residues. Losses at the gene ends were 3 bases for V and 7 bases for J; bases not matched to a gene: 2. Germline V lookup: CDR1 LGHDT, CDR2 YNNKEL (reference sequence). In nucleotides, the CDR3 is TGTGCCAGCAGCCAGGGACAGGGGAGTGGCTACACCTTC. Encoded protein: CASSQGQGSGYTF.

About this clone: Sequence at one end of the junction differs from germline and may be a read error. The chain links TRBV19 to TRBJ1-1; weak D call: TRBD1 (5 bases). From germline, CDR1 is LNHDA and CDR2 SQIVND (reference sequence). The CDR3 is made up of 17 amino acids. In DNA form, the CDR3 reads TGTGCCAGTAGTTCACAGGTAGATTTCTTCATGAACACTGAAGTTTTCTTT. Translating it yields CASSSQVDFFMNTEVFF.

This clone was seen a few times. DNA of the CDR3: TGTGCCAGCAGCGTACAGGCGAACACTGAAGCTTTCTTT. Residues: CASSVQANTEAFF. The chain couples TRBV9 to TRBJ1-1; no clear D. Germline CDR1 SGDLS, CDR2 YYNGEE. Between the trimmed V and J ends, which lost 1 base and 1 base, there was a span of 5 bases. The CDR3 contains 13 residues.

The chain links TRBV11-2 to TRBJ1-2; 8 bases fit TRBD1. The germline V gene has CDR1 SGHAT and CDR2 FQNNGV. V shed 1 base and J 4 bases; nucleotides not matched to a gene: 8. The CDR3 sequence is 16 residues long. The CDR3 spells CASSLAAAGGGYGYTF. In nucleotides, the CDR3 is TGTGCCAGCAGCTTAGCTGCCGCAGGGGGCGGCTATGGCTACACCTTC.

Written as DNA, the CDR3 is TGCGCCAGCAGCCACTCCGCCGACAGGGGAACGGACGAGCAGTACTTC. Its translation is CASSHSADRGTDEQYF. The chain couples TRBV5-1 to TRBJ2-7, with 8 bases fitting TRBD1. Germline lookup yields CDR1 SGHRS and CDR2 YFSETQ. J was trimmed by 5 bases and V by 4 bases; bases with no gene match: 14. This CDR3 has 16 amino acids. The full variable domain, completed using reference TRBV5-1 and TRBJ2-7, is KAGVTQTPRYLIKTRGQQVTLSCSPISGHRSVSWYQQTPGQGLQFLFEYFSETQRNKGNFPGRFSGRQFSNSRSEMNVSTLELGDSALYLCASSHSADRGTDEQYFGPGTRLTVT.

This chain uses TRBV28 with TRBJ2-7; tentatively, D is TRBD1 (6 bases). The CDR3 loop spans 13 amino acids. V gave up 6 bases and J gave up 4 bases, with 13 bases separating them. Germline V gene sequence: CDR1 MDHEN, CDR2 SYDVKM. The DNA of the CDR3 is TGTGCCAGCAGACAAGGGGGTAGGTACGAGCAGTACTTC. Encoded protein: CASRQGGRYEQYF.

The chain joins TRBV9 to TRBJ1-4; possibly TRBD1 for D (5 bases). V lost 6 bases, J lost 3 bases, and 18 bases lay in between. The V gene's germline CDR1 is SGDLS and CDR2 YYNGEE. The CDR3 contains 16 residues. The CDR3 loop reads CASNPSPQGANEKLFF. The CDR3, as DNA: TGTGCCAGCAACCCGAGTCCCCAAGGGGCTAATGAAAAACTGTTTTTT.

Here the CDR3 reads CASSLGTGVGDTQYF. For the CDR3, the DNA is TGTGCCAGCAGCTTAGGGACAGGGGTTGGGGATACGCAGTATTTT. V usage is TRBV11-2 and J usage is TRBJ2-3; TRBD1 matches at 9 bases. With 1 base clipped from V and 6 bases from J, the junction kept 5 bases outside the gene matches. The CDR3 is 15 amino acids. Germline assignment: CDR1 SGHAT and CDR2 FQNNGV. Complete variable domain (other parts from reference TRBV11-2 and TRBJ2-3): EAGVAQSPRYKIIEKRQSVAFWCNPISGHATLYWYQQILGQGPKLLIQFQNNGVVDDSQLPKDRFSAERLKGVDSTLKIQPAKLEDSAVYLCASSLGTGVGDTQYFGPGTRLTVL.

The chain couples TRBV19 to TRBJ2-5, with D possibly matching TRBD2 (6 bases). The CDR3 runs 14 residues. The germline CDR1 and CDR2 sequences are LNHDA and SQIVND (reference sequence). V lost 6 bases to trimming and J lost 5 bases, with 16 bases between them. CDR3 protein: CASSPGLNGETQYF. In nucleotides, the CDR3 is TGTGCCAGTAGCCCGGGACTGAATGGGGAGACCCAGTACTTC.

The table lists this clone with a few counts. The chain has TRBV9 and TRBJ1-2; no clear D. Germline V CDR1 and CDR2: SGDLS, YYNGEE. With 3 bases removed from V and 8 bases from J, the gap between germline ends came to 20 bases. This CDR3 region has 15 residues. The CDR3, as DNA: TGTGCCAGCAGCGCGCCCGGATTTGTCGGCGGGGGCTACACCTTC. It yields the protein CASSAPGFVGGGYTF.

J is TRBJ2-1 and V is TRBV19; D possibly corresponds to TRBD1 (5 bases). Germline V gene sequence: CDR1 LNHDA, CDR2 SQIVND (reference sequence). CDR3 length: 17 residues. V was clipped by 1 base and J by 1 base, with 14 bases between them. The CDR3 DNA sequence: TGTGCCAGTAGTATAGCCCCCCGAAGGGGATCCTACAATGAGCAGTTCTTC. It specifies CASSIAPRRGSYNEQFF.

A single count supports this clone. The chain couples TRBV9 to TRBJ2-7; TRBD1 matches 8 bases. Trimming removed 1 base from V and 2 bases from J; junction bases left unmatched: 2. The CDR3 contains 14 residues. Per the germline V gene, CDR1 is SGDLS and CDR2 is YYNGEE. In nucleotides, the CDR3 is TGTGCCAGCAGCGTACAGGGGGCCACCTACGAGCAGTACTTC. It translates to CASSVQGATYEQYF.

The CDR3: CASSRTGNTEAFF. The CDR3 bases are TGTGCCAGCAGCCGGACAGGGAACACTGAAGCTTTCTTT. V and J are TRBV5-6 and TRBJ1-1, with 7 bases fitting TRBD1. Germline CDR1 and CDR2: SGHDT and YYEEEE. This CDR3 has 13 amino acids. Unmatched junction bases numbered 1, after V lost 4 bases and J lost 1 base.

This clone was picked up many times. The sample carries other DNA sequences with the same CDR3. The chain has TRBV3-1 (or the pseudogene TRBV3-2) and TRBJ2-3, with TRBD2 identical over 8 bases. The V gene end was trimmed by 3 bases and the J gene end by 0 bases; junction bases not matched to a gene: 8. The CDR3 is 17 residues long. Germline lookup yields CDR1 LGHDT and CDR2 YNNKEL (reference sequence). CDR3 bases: TGTGCCAGCAGCCAGCTGGGGGCGGGAGGCAGCACAGATACGCAGTATTTT. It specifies CASSQLGAGGSTDTQYF.

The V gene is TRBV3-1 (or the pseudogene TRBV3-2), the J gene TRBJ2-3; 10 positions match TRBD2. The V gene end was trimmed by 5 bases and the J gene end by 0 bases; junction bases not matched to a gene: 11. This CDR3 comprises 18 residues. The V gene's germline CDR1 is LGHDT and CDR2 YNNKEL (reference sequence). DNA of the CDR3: TGTGCCAGCAGCTACACGACTAGCGGGTTTCCAAGCACAGATACGCAGTATTTT. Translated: CASSYTTSGFPSTDTQYF.

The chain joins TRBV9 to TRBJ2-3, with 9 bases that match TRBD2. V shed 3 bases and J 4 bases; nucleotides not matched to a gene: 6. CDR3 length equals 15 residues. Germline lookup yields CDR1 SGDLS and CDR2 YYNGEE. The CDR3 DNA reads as TGTGCCAGCAGCGAGGGCGGGAGGGCCGCAGATACGCAGTATTTT. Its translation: CASSEGGRAADTQYF.

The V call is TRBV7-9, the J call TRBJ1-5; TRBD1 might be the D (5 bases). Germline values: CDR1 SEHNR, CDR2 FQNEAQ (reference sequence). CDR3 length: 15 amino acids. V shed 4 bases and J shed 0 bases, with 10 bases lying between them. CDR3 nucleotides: TGTGCCAGCAGCTCCACAGGAGATAGCAATCAGCCCCAGCATTTT. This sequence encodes CASSSTGDSNQPQHF.

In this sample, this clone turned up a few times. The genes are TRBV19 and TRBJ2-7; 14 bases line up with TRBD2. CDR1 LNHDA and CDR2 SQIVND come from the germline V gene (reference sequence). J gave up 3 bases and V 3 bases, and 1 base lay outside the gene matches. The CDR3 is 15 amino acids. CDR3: CASSIGTSGSYEQYF. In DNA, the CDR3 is TGTGCCAGTAGTATTGGGACTAGCGGGAGCTACGAGCAGTACTTC.

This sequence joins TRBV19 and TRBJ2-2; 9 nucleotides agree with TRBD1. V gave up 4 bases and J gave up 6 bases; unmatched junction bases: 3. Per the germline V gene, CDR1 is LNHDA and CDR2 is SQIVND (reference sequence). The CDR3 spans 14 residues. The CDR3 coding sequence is TGTGCCAGTAGTAAGACAGGGGGGGCCGGGGAGCTGTTTTTT. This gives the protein CASSKTGGAGELFF.

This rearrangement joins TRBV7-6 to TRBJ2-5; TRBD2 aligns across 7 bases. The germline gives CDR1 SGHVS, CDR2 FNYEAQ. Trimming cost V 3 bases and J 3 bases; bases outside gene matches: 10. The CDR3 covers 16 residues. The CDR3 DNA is TGTGCCAGCAGCTTCTTGGCCAGCGGGGCGGAAGAGACCCAGTACTTC. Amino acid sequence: CASSFLASGAEETQYF.

The CDR3 DNA sequence: TGTGCCAGCAGCTCTCTCCTTCCTCGGGACAGCTCCTACAATGAGCAGTTCTTC. It codes for CASSSLLPRDSSYNEQFF. V gene TRBV7-9 combines with J gene TRBJ2-1; 7 nucleotides agree with TRBD1. Germline values: CDR1 SEHNR, CDR2 FQNEAQ (reference sequence). Trimming at V came to 4 bases and at J to 0 bases, leaving 12 bases not matched to a gene. The CDR3 covers 18 residues.